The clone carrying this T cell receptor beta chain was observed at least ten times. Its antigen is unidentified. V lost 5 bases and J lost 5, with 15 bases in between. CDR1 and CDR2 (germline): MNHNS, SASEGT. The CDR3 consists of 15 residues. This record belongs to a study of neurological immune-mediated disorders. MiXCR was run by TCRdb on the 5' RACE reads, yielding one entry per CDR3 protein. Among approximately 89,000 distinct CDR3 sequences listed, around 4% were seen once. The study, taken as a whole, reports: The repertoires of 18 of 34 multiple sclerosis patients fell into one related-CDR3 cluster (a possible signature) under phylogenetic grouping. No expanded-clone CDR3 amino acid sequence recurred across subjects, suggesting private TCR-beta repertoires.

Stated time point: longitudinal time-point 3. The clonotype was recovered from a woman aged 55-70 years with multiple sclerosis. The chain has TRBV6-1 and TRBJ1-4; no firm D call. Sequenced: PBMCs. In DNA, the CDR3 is TGTGCCAGCAGTAATACGGGTTTTTCCAATGAAAAACTGTTTTTT. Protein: CASSNTGFSNEKLFF.